This T cell receptor beta chain was sequenced during a study of cytomegalovirus exposure and HLA in healthy donors. V lost 5 bases and J lost 5, with 15 bases in between. This CDR3 has 14 residues. CDR1 and CDR2 from the germline V gene are LNHDA and SQIVND (reference sequence). A word on this clone: The antigen is undetermined.

Sequencing used immunoSEQ multiplex PCR; TCRdb keeps in-frame clones, though not all of them. The profile covers 240,000 or so clones, with about 86% appearing a single time and about 1.2% taken by the ten largest. Study-level findings and limits: There were a few CMV-associated chains whose specificity for CMV antigens was confirmed in vitro.

V is TRBV19 and J is TRBJ1-1; D remains ambiguous. The sequenced sample was PBMCs. The TCR originated in a woman aged 30 to 39 in good health and CMV-seropositive. The CDR3 region is CASSFAAGATEAFF. The CDR3 nucleotides read TGTGCCAGTAGTTTCGCGGCGGGTGCTACTGAAGCTTTCTTT.